The clone carrying this T cell receptor (beta chain) was seen a single time. Sequence at one end of the junction differs from germline and may be a read error. The CDR3 is made up of 11 amino acids. Germline V gene data show CDR1 as GTSNPN and CDR2 as SVGIG (reference sequence). The repertoire was sequenced with immunoSEQ multiplex PCR; TCRdb's copy has only in-frame clones and lacks some. The repertoire includes 300,000 to 350,000 clones, 85% to 90% of them detected once, and around 5.5% sits in the top ten. This specimen belongs to a study of Ad26.COV2.S vaccination and SARS-CoV-2 variants. The treatment: around 19 received Ad26.COV2.S at low or high dose, single or two shots; about 5 received placebo; per-sample allocation not given. Material that was analyzed had been drawn on day 63 after the first vaccine or placebo injection. Vaccination used an Ad26 vector expressing Wuhan-strain SARS-CoV-2 spike.

The chain recombines TRBV30 with TRBJ2-1, with a possible D match to TRBD1 (7 bases). This specimen consisted of peripheral blood, obtained in a trial of Ad26.COV2.S vaccine versus placebo. The clonotype comes from a person aged 18-60 years who received the Ad26.COV2.S COVID-19 vaccine or a placebo. CDR3 sequence reads: CAWSIGQERVF. CDR3 in DNA: TGTGCCTGGAGTATTGGACAGGAGCGGGTCTTC.